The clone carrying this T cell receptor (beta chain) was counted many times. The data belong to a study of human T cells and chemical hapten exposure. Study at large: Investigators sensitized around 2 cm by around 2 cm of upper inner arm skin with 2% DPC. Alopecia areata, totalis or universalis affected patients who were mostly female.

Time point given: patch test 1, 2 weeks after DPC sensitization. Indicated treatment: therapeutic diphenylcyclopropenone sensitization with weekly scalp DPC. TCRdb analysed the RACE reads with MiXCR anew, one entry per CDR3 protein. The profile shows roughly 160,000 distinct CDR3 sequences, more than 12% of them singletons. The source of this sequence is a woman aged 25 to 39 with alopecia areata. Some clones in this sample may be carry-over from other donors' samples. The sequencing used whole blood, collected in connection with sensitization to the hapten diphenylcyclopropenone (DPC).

For the CDR3, the DNA is TGCAGCGTTAGGACGTATGGCTGGGACACTGAAGCTTTCTTT. It specifies CSVRTYGWDTEAFF. This sequence joins TRBV29-1 and TRBJ1-1; no definite D call. The CDR3 spans 14 residues. Germline CDR1 and CDR2: SQVTM and ANQGSEA. Trimming left V 5 bases short and J 3 bases short, with 16 bases between.